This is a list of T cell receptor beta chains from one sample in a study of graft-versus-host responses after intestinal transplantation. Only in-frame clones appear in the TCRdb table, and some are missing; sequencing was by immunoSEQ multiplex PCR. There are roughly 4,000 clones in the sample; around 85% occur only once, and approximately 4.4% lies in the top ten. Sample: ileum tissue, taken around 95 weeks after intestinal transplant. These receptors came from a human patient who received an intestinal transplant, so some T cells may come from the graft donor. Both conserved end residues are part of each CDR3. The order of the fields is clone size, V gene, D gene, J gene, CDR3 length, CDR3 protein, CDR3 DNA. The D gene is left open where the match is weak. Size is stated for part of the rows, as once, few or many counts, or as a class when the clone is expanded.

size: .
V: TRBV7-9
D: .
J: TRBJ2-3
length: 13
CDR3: CASSFIVTDTQYF
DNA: TGTGCCAGCAGCTTTATAGTCACAGATACGCAGTATTTT

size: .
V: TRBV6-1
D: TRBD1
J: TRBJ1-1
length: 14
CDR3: CANLNQGAFTEAFF
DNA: TGTGCCAACCTGAACCAGGGGGCCTTCACTGAAGCTTTCTTT

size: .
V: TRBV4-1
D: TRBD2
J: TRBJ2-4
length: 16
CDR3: CASSQNQLAAKNIQYF
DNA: TGCGCCAGCAGCCAAAACCAACTAGCGGCCAAAAACATTCAGTACTTC

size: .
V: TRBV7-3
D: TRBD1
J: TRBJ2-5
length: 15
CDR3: CASSLGGQGAETQYF
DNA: TGTGCCAGCAGCTTAGGGGGACAGGGGGCTGAGACCCAGTACTTC

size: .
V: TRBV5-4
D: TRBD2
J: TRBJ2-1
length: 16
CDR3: CASSLRGGSSYNEQFF
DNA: TGTGCCAGCAGCTTACGGGGGGGGAGCTCCTACAATGAGCAGTTCTTC

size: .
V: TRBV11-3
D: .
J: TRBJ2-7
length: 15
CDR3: CASSLFGLVSNEQYF
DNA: TGTGCCAGCAGCTTATTTGGCCTAGTCTCTAACGAGCAGTACTTC

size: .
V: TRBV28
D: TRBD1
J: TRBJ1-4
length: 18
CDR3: CASSKWGQGPATNEKLFF
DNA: TGTGCCAGCAGTAAGTGGGGACAGGGCCCTGCAACTAATGAAAAACTGTTTTTT

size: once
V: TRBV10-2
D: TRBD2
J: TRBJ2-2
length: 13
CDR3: CAAGNGGTGELFF
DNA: TGCGCAGCGGGAAATGGGGGCACCGGGGAGCTGTTTTTT

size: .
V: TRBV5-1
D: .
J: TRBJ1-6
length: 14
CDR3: CASSLEGRGSPLHF
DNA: TGCGCCAGCAGCTTGGAGGGGCGGGGTTCACCCCTCCACTTT

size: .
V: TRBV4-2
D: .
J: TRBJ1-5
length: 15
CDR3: CASSQRGARDQPQHF
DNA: TGTGCCAGCAGCCAGCGGGGGGCGCGGGATCAGCCCCAGCATTTT

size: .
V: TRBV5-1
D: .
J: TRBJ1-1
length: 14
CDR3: CASSLSPANTEAFF
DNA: TGCGCCAGCAGCTTGTCTCCAGCGAACACTGAAGCTTTCTTT

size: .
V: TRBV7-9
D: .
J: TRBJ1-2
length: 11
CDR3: CALTPDYGYTF
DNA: TGTGCCCTTACTCCGGACTATGGCTACACCTTC

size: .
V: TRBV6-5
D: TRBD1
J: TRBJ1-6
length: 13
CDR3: CASSWDSSSPLHF
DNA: TGTGCCAGCAGTTGGGACAGCAGTTCACCCCTCCACTTT

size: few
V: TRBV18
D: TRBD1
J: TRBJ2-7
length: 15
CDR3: CASSLGQGSSDEQYF
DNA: TGTGCCAGCTCACTCGGACAGGGCAGTAGCGACGAGCAGTACTTC

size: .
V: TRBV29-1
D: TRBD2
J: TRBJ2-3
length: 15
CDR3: CSASGGASSTDTQYF
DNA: TGCAGCGCGAGCGGGGGCGCTTCTAGCACAGATACGCAGTATTTT

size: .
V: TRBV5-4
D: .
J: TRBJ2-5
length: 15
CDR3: CASSSKAAAQETQYF
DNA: TGTGCCAGCAGCTCCAAAGCAGCGGCCCAAGAGACCCAGTACTTC

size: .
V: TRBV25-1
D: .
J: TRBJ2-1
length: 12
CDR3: CASIHGWGEQFF
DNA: TGTGCCAGCATCCATGGTTGGGGTGAGCAGTTCTTC

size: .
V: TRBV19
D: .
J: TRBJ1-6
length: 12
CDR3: CASSIGNSPLHF
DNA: TGTGCCAGTAGTATAGGTAATTCACCCCTCCACTTT

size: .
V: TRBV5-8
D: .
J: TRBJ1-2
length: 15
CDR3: CASSLPGAPNYGYTF
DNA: TGTGCCAGCAGCTTGCCAGGGGCTCCTAACTATGGCTACACCTTC

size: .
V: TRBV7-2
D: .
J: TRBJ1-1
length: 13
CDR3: CASTPPPRAEAFF
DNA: TGTGCCAGCACTCCACCCCCCAGGGCTGAAGCTTTCTTT

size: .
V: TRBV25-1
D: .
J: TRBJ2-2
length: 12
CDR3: CARGYREMELFF
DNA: TGTGCCAGGGGCTACAGGGAAATGGAGCTGTTTTTT

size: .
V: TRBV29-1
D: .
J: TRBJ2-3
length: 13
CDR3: CSVEDQLFDTQYF
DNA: TGCAGCGTTGAAGATCAGCTTTTTGATACGCAGTATTTT